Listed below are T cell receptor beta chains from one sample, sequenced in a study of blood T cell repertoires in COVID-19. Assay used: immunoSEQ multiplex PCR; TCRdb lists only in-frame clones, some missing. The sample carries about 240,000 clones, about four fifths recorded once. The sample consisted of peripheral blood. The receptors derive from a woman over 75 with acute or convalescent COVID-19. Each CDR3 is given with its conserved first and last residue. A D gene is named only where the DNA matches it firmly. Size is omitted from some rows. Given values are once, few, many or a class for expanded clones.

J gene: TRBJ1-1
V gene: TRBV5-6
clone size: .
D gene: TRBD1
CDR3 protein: CASSFLNRGGNTEAFF
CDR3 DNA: TGTGCCAGCAGCTTCCTTAACAGGGGTGGGAACACTGAAGCTTTCTTT

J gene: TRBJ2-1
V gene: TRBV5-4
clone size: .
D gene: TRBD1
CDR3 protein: CASSRTGTGVREQFF
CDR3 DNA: TGTGCCAGCAGCCGCACCGGGACAGGGGTACGTGAGCAGTTCTTC

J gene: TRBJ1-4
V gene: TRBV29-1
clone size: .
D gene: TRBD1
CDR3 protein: CSAGTGVGKLFF
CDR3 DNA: TGCAGCGCCGGGACAGGGGTAGGGAAACTGTTTTTT

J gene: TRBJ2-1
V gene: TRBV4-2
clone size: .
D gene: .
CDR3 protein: CASSQEALSYNEQFF
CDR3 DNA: TGTGCCAGCAGCCAAGAGGCCCTCTCCTACAATGAGCAGTTCTTC

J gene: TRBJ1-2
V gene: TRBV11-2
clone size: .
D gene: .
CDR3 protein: CASSRTGTNYGYTF
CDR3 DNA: TGTGCCAGCAGCCGCACAGGGACCAACTATGGCTACACCTTC

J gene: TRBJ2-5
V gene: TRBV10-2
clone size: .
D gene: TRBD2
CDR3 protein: CASNGLAGDTHVETQYF
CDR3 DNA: TGCGCCAGCAACGGACTAGCGGGGGACACCCACGTTGAGACCCAGTACTTC

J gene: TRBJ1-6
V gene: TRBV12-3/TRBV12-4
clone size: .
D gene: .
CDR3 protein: CASSPAQGLPLHF
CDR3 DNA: TGTGCCAGCAGTCCGGCGCAGGGCCTACCCCTCCACTTT

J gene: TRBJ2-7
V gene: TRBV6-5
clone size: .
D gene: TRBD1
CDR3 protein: CASGAGGPLEQYF
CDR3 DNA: TGTGCCAGCGGGGCAGGGGGCCCCCTCGAGCAGTACTTC

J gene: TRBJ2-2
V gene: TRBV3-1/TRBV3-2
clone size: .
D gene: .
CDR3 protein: CASSQDRLATGELFF
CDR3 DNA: TGTGCCAGCAGCCAAGATCGGTTAGCCACCGGGGAGCTGTTTTTT

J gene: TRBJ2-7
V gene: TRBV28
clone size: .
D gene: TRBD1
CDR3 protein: CASSLTTGVDYEQYF
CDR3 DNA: TGTGCCAGCAGTTTAACGACAGGGGTCGACTACGAGCAGTACTTC

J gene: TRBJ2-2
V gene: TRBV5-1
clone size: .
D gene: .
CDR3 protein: CASSSAGTHDGELFF
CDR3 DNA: TGCGCCAGCAGCTCGGCCGGGACTCACGACGGGGAGCTGTTTTTT

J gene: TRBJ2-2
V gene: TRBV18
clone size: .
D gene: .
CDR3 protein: CASFPRLTGELFF
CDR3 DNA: TGTGCCAGCTTCCCTCGACTAACCGGGGAGCTGTTTTTT

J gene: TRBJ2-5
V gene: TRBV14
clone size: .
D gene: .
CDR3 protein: CASSVRLQETQYF
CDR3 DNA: TGTGCCAGCAGCGTCAGACTGCAAGAGACCCAGTACTTC

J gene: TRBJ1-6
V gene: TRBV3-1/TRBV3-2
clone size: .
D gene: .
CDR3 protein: CASSRSDRYNSPLHF
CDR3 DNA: TGTGCCAGCAGCCGTTCTGACAGGTATAATTCACCCCTCCACTTT

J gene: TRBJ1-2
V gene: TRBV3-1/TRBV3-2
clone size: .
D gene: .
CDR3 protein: CASSQDQWGGYGYTF
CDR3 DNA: TGTGCCAGCAGCCAAGATCAGTGGGGGGGCTATGGCTACACCTTC

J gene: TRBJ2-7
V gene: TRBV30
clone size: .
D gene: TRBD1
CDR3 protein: CAWSDRGWVSFEQYF
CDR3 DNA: TGTGCCTGGAGTGACAGGGGGTGGGTATCATTCGAGCAGTACTTC

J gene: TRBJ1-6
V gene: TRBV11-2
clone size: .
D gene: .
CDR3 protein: CASSLSDSNSPLHF
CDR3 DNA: TGTGCCAGCAGCTTATCGGACAGCAATTCACCCCTCCACTTT

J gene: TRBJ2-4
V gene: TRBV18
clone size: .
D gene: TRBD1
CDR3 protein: CASSPELGTELYF
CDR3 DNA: TGTGCCAGCTCACCAGAACTAGGGACAGAATTGTACTTC

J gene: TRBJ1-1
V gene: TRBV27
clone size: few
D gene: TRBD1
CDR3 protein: CASRPPGQQNTEAFF
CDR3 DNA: TGTGCCAGTAGACCCCCGGGACAGCAGAACACTGAAGCTTTCTTT

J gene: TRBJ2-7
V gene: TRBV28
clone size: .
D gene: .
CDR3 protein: CASSSPGTAYEQYF
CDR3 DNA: TGTGCCAGCAGTTCTCCCGGTACTGCATACGAGCAGTACTTC

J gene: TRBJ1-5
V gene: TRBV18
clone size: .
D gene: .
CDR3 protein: CASSTQGDQPQHF
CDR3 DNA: TGTGCCAGCTCAACACAAGGGGATCAGCCCCAGCATTTT

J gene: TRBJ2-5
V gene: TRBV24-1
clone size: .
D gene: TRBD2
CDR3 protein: CATSDIAGGPETQYF
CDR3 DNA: TGTGCCACCAGTGACATAGCGGGGGGGCCTGAGACCCAGTACTTC

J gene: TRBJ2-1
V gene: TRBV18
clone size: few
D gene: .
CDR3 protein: CASSPVTSSYNEQFF
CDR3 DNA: TGTGCCAGCTCACCAGTTACGAGCTCCTACAATGAGCAGTTCTTC

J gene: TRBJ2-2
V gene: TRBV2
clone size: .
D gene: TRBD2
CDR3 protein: CASRGGSTGELFF
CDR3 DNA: TGTGCCAGCAGGGGGGGGAGCACCGGGGAGCTGTTTTTT

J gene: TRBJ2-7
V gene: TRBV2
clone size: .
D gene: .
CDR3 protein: CASSIGAYEQYF
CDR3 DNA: TGTGCCAGCAGCATCGGGGCCTACGAGCAGTACTTC

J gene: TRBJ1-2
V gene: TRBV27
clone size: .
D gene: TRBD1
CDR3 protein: CASSSTGSYGYTF
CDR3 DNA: TGTGCCAGCAGTTCGACAGGGTCCTATGGCTACACCTTC

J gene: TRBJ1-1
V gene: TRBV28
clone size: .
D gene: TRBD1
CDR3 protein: CASSFYLSQGGSNTEAFF
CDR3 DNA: TGTGCCAGCAGTTTCTATTTATCACAGGGGGGCTCGAACACTGAAGCTTTCTTT

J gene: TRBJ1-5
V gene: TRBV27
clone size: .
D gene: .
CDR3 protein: CASSLSRQPQHF
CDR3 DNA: TGTGCCAGCAGTTTAAGTAGACAGCCCCAGCATTTT

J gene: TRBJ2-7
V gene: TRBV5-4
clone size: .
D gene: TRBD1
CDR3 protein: CASSRGQGGITYEQYF
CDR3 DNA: TGTGCCAGCAGCCGCGGACAGGGCGGAATCACCTACGAGCAGTACTTC